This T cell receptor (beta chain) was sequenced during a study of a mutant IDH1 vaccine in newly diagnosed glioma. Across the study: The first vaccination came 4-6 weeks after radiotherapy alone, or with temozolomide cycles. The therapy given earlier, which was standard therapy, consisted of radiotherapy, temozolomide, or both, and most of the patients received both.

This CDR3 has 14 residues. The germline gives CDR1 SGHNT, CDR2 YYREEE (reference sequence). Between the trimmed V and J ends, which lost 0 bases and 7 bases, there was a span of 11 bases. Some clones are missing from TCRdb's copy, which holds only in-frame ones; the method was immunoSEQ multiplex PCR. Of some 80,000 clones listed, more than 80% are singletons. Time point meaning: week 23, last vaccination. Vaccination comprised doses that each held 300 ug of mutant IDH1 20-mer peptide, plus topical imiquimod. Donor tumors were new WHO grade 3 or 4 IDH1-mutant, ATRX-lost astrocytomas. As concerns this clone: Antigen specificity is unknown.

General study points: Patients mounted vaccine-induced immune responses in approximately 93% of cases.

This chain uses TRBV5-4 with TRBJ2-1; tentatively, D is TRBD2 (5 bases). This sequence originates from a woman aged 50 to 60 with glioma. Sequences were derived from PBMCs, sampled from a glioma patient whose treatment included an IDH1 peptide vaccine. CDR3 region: CASSLGLGGNEQFF. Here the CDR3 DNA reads TGTGCCAGCAGCTTGGGGCTAGGAGGAAATGAGCAGTTCTTC. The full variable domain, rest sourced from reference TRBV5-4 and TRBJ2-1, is ETGVTQSPTHLIKTRGQQVTLRCSSQSGHNTVSWYQQALGQGPQFIFQYYREEENGRGNFPPRFSGLQFPNYSSELNVNALELDDSALYLCASSLGLGGNEQFFGPGTRLTVL.